The clone carrying this TCR beta chain appeared a few times. These data originate in a study of response to subunit inactivated influenza vaccine. TCRdb processed the RT-PCR reads anew with MiXCR; each CDR3 protein has one entry. The data show approximately 500,000 distinct CDR3 sequences, 10% to 15% seen once. The receptor was derived from a man aged 50-60 years who received an inactivated influenza vaccine. The material sequenced was PBMCs from blood, taken more than 35 days after vaccination.

CDR3 bases: TGTGCCATAGCCGGGGGCGATGAGCAGTTCTTC. The encoded protein is CAIAGGDEQFF. V gene TRBV7-9 combines with J gene TRBJ2-1; perhaps D is TRBD1 or TRBD2 (6 bases each). Germline-derived CDR1 and CDR2 are SEHNR and FQNEAQ (reference sequence). The CDR3 sequence is 11 residues long. V was cut by 10 bases and J by 8 bases, with 12 bases left in between.